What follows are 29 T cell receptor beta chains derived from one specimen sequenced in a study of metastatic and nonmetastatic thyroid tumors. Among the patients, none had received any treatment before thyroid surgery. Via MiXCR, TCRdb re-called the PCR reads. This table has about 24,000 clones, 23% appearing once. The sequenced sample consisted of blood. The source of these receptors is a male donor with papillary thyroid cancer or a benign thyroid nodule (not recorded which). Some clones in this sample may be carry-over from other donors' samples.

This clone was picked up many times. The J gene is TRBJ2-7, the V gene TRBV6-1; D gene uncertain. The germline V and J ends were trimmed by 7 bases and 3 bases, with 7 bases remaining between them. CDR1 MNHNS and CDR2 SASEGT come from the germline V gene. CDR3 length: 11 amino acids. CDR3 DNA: TGTGCCAGCATTCGGAACTACGAGCAGTACTTC. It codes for CASIRNYEQYF.

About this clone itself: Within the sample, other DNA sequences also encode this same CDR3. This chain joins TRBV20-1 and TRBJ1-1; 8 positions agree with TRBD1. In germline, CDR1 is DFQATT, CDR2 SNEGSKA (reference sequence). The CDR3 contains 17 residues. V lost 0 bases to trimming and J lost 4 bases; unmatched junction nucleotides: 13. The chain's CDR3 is CSARDPLPGQVGTEAFF. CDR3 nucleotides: TGCAGTGCTAGAGATCCGCTTCCGGGACAGGTGGGCACTGAAGCTTTCTTT.

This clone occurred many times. In nucleotides, the CDR3 is TGTGCCACCCAATCAGGGTTTAACGAGCAGTACTTC. As protein: CATQSGFNEQYF. This sequence joins TRBV10-3 and TRBJ2-7; D is perhaps TRBD1 (5 bases). CDR3 length: 12 residues. Trimming shortened V by 10 bases and J by 5 bases, and 15 bases separated the two germline ends. Germline V gene data show CDR1 as ENHRY and CDR2 as SYGVKD.

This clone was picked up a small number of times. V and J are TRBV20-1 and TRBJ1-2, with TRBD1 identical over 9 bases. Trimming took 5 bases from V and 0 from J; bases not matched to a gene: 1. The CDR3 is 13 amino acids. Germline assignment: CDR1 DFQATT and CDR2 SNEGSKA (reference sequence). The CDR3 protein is CSAYRGPNYGYTF. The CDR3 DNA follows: TGCAGTGCTTACAGGGGGCCTAACTATGGCTACACCTTC.

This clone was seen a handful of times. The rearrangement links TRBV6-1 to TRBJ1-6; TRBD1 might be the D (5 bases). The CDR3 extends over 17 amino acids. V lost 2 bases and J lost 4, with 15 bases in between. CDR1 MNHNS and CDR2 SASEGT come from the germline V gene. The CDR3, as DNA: TGTGCCAGCAGTGAAATACAGGCTCGCTCTTATAATTCACCCCTCCACTTT. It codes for CASSEIQARSYNSPLHF.

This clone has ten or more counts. Here the CDR3 DNA reads TGTGCCAGCAGTGACTCTACCGGATCTGGGGCCAACGTCCTGACTTTC. Translation gives CASSDSTGSGANVLTF. The rearrangement links TRBV6-4 to TRBJ2-6; D is uncertain. Germline-derived CDR1 and CDR2 are MRHNA and SNTAGT. V lost 0 bases, J lost 1 base, and 7 bases lay in between. The CDR3 spans 16 residues.

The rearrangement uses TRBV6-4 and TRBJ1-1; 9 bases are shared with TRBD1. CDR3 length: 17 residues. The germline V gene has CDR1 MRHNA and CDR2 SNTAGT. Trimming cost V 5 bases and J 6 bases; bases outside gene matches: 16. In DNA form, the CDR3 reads TGTGCCAGCAGTTTAGTACAGGGGGCTCCCCGTGCCCCTGAAGCTTTCTTT. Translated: CASSLVQGAPRAPEAFF.

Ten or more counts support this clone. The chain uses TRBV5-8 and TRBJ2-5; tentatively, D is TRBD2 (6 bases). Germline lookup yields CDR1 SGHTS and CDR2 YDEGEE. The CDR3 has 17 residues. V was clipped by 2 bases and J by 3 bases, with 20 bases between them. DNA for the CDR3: TGTGCCAGCAGCTTTTTGCGGGGTGGTAGCACCAAAGAGACCCAGTACTTC. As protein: CASSFLRGGSTKETQYF.

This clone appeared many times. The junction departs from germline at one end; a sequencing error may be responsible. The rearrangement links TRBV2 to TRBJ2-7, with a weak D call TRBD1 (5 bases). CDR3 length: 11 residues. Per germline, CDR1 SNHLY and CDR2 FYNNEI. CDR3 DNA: TGTGCCAGCAGAACGACAGACTTACAGGACTTC. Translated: CASRTTDLQDF.

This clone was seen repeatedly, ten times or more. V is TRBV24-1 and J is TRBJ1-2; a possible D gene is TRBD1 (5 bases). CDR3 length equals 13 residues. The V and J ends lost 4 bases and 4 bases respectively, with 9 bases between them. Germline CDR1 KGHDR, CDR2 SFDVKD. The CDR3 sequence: CATSDRDFYGYTF. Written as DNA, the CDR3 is TGTGCCACCAGTGACAGGGACTTCTATGGCTACACCTTC.

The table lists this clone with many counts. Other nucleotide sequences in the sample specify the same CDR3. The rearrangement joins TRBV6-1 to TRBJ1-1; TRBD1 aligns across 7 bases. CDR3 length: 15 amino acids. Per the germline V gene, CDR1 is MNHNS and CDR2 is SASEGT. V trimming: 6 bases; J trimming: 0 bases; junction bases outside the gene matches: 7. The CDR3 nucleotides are TGTGCCAGCAGCCCAGGGGACAGACTGAACACTGAAGCTTTCTTT. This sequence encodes CASSPGDRLNTEAFF.

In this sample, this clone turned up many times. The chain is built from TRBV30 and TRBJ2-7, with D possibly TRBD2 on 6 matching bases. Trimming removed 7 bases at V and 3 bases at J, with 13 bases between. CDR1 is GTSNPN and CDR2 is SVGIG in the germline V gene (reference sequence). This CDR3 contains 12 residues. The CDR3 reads CALGGGGYEQYF. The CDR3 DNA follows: TGTGCCTTGGGGGGAGGCGGCTACGAGCAGTACTTC.

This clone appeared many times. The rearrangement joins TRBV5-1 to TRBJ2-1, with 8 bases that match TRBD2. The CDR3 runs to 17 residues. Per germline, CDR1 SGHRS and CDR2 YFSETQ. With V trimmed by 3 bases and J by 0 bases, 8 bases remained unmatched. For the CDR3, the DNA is TGCGCCAGCAGCTCCCTACTAGCGGAGGGCTCCTACAATGAGCAGTTCTTC. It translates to CASSSLLAEGSYNEQFF.

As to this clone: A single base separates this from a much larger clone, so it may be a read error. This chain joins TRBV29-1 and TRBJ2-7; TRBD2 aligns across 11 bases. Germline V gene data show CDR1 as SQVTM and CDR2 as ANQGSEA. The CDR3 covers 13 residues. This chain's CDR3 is CSVGLAVGYEQHF. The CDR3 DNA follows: TGCAGCGTGGGACTAGCGGTGGGCTACGAGCAGCACTTC.

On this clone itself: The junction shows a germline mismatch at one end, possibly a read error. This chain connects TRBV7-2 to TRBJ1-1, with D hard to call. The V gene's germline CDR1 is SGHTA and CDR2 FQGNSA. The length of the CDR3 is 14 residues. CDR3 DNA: TGTGCCAGCAGTTTAGGGTTGCGGAACACTGAAGCTTTCTTT. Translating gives CASSLGLRNTEAFF.

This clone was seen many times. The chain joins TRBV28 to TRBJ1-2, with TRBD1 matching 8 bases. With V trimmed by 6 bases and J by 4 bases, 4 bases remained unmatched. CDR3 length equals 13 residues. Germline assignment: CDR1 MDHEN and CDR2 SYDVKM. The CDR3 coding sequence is TGTGCCAGCAGGGACAGGGTCTTCTATGGCTACACCTTC. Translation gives CASRDRVFYGYTF.

This CDR3 is CSAALGMLMNTEAFF. The CDR3 DNA sequence: TGCAGTGCTGCACTAGGGATGCTCATGAACACTGAAGCTTTCTTT. The chain recombines TRBV20-1 with TRBJ1-1; no clear D. Germline V lookup: CDR1 DFQATT, CDR2 SNEGSKA (reference sequence). The CDR3 consists of 15 residues. Trimming took off 5 bases at V and 0 bases at J, with 16 bases between the two ends.

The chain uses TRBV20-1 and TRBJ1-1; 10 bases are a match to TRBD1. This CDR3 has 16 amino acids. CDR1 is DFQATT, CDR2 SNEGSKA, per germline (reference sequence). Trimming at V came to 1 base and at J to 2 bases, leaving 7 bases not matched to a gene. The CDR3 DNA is TGCAGTGCTAGAGTCTGGACAGGGGGGGCCAACACTGAAGCTTTCTTT. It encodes CSARVWTGGANTEAFF.

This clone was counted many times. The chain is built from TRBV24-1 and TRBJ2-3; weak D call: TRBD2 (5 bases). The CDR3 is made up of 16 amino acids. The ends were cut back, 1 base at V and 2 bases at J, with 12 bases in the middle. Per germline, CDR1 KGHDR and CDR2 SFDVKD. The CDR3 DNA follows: TGTGCCACCAGTGATTTCGGGTCGGGATCCACAGATACGCAGTATTTT. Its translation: CATSDFGSGSTDTQYF.

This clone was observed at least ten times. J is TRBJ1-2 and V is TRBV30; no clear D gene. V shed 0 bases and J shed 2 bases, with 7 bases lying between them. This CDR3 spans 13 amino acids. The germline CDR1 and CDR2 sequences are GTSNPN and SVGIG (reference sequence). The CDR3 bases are TGTGCCTGGAGTGTACGCATGAACTATGGCTACACCTTC. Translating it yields CAWSVRMNYGYTF.

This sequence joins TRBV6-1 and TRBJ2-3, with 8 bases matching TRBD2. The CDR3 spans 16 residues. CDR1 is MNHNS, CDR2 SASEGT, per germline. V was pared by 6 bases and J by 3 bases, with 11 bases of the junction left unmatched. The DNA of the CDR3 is TGTGCCAGCAGCCCAGTCGCGGCGGGGGGTACAGATACGCAGTATTTT. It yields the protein CASSPVAAGGTDTQYF.

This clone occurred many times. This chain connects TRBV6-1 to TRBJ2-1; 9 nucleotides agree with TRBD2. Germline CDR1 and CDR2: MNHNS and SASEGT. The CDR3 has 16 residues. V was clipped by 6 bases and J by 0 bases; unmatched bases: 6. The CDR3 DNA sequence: TGTGCCAGCAGCTGGACTAGCGTGAGCTCCTACAATGAGCAGTTCTTC. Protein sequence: CASSWTSVSSYNEQFF.

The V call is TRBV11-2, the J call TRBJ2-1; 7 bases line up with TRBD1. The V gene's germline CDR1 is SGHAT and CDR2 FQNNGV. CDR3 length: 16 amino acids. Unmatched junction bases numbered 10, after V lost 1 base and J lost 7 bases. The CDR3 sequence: CASSLVGGQVGNEQFF. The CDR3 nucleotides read TGTGCCAGCAGCTTAGTTGGCGGACAGGTCGGGAATGAGCAGTTCTTC.

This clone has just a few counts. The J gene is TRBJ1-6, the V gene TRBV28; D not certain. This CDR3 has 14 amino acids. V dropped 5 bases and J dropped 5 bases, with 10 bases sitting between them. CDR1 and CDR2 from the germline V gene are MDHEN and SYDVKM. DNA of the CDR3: TGTGCCAGCAGTCCACCATGGGATAATTCACCCCTCCACTTT. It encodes CASSPPWDNSPLHF.

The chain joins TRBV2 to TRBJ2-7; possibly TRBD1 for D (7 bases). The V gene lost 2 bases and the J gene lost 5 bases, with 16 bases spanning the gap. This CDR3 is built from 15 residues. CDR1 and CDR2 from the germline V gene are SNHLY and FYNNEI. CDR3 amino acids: CASSETGDSLHEQYF. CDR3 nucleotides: TGTGCCAGCAGTGAAACGGGGGACAGTCTCCACGAGCAGTACTTC.

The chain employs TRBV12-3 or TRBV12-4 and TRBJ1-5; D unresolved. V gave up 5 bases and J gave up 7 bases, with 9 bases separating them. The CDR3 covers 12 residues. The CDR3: CASSGGGQPQHF. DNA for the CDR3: TGTGCCAGCAGTGGAGGAGGGCAGCCCCAGCATTTT.

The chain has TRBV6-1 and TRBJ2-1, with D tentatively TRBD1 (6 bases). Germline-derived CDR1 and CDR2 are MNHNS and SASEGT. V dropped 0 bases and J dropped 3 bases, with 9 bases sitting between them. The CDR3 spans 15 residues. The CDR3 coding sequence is TGTGCCAGCAGTGAAGCGGCAGGGGACTACAATGAGCAGTTCTTC. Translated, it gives CASSEAAGDYNEQFF.

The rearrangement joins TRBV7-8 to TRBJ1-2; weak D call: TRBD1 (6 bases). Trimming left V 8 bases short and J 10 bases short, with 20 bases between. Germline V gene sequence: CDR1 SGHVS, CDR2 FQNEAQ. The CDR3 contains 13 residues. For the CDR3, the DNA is TGTGCCAGCGACCGGGACACCCTCCCCCCCTACACCTTC. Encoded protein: CASDRDTLPPYTF.

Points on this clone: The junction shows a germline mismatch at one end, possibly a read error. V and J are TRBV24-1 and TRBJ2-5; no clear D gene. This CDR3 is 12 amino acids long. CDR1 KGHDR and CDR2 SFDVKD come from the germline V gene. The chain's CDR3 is CATGRARETKYF. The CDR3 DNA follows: TGTGCCACCGGTCGGGCCCGAGAGACCAAGTACTTC.